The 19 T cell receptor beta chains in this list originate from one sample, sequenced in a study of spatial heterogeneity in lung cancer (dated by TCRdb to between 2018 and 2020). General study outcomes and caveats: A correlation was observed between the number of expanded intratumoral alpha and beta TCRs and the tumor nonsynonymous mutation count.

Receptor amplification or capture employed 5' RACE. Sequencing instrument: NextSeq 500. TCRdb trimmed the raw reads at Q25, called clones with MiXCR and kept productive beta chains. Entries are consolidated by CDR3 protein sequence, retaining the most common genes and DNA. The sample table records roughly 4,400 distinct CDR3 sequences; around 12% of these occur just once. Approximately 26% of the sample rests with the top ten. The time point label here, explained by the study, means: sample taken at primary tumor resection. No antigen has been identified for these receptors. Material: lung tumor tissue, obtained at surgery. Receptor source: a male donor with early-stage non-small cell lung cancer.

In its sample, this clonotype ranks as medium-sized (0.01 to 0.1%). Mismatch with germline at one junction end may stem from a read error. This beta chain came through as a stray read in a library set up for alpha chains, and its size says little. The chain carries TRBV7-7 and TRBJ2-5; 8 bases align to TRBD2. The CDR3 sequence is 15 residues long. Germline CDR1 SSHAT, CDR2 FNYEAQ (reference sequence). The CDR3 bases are TGTGCTAGCAGCTTAGGACTAGCAGGGTCGGAGACCCAGTACTTC. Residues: CASSLGLAGSETQYF.

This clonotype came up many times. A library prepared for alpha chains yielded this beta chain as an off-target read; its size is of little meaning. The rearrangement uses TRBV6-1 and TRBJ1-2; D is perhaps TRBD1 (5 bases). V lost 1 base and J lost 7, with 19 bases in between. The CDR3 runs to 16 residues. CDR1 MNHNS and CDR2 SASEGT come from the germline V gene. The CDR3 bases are TGTGCCAGCAGTGAAGAGACCGCCAGGGTAGAATCTGGCTACACCTTC. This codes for CASSEETARVESGYTF.

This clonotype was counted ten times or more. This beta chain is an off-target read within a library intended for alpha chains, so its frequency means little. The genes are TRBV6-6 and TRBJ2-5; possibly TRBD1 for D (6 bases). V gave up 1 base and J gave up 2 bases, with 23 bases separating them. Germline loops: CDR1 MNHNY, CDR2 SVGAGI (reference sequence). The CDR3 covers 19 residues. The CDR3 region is CASSYLLYPGTLLQETQYF. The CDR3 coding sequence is TGTGCCAGCAGTTACTTACTATACCCCGGGACACTTCTTCAAGAGACCCAGTACTTC.

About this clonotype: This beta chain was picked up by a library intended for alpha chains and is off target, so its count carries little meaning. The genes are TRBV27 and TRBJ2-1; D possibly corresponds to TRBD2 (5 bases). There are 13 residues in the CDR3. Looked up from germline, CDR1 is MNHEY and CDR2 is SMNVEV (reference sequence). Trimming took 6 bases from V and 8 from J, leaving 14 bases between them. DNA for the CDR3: TGTGCCAGCAGAACGTGGCAGCGGCATGAGCAGTTCTTC. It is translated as CASRTWQRHEQFF.

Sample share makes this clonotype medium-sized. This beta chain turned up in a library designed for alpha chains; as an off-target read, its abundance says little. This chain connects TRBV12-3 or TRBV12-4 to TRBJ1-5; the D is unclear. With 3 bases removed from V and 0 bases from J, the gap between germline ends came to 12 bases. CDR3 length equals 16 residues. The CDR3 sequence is CASSFGQSYSNQPQHF. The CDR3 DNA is TGTGCCAGCAGTTTTGGCCAGAGTTATAGCAATCAGCCCCAGCATTTT.

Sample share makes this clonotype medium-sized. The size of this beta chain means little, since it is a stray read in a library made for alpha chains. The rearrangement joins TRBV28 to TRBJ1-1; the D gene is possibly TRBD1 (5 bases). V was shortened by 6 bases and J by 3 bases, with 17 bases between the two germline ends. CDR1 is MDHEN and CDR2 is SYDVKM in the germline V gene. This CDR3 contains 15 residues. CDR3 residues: CASRLPGTGYTEAFF. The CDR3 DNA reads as TGTGCCAGCAGATTACCCGGGACGGGGTACACTGAAGCTTTCTTT.

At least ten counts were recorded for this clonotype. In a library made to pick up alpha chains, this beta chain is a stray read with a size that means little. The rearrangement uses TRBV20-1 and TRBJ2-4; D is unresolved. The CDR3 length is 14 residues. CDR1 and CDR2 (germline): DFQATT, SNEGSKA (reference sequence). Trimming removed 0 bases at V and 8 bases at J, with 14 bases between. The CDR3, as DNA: TGCAGTGCTAGAGATCAGCCCCGTCCAGACATTCAGTACTTC. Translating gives CSARDQPRPDIQYF.

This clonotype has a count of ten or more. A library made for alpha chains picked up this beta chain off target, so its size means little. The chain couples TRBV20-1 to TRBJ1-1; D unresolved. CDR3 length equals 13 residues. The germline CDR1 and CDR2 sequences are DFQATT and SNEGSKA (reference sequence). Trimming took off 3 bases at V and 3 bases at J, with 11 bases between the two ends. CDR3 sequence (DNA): TGCAGTGCTAGTTCTGGATTCTACACTGAAGCTTTCTTT. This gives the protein CSASSGFYTEAFF.

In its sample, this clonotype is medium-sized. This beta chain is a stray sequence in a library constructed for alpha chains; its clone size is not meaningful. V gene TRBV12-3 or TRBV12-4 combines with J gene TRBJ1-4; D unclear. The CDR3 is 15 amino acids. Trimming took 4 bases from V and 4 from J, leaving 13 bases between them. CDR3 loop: CASSSRQGYNEKLFF. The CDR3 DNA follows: TGTGCCAGCAGTTCACGACAAGGTTATAATGAAAAACTGTTTTTT.

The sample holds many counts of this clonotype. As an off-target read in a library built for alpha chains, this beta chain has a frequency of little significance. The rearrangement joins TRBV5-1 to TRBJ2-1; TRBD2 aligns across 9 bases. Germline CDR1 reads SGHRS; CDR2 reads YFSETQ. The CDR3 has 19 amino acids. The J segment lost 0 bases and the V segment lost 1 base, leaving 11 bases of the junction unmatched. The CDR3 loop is CASSLIPSGAPSSYNEQFF. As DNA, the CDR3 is TGCGCCAGCAGCTTGATCCCTAGCGGGGCCCCGAGCTCCTACAATGAGCAGTTCTTC.

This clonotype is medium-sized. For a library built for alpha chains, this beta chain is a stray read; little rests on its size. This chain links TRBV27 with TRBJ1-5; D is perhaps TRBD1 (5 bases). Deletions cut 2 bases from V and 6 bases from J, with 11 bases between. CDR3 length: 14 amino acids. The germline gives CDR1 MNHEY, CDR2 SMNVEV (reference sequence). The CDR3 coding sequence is TGTGCCAGCAGTTTAAAGGAGGGGACTCAGCCCCAGCATTTT. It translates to CASSLKEGTQPQHF.

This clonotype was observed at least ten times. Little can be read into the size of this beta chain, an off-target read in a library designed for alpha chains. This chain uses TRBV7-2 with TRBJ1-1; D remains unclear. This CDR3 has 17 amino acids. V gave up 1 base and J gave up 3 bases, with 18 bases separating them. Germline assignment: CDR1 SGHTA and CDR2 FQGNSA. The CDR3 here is CASSLVGLGGLDTEAFF. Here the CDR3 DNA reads TGTGCCAGCAGCTTAGTGGGATTGGGAGGTCTGGACACTGAAGCTTTCTTT.

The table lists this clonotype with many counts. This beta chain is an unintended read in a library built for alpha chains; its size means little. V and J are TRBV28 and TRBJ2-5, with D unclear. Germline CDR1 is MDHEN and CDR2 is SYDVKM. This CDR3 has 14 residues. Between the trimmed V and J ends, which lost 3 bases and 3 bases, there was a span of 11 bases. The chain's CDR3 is CASSLLALKETQYF. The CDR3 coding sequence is TGTGCCAGCAGTTTGTTGGCTCTGAAAGAGACCCAGTACTTC.

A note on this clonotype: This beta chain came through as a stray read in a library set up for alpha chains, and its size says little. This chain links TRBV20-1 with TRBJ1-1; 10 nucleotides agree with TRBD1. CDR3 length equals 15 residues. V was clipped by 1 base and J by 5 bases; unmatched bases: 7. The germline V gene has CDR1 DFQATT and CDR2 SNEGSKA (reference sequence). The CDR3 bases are TGCAGTGCTAGAGTCCCGGGACAGGGGAGGACTGAAGCTTTCTTT. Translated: CSARVPGQGRTEAFF.

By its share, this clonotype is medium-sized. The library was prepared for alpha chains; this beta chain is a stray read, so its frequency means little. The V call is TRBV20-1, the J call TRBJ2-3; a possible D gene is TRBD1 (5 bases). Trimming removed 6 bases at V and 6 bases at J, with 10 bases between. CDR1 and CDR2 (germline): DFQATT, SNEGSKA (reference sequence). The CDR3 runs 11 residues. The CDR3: CSARVMDTQYF. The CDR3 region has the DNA TGCAGTGCCAGGGTTATGGATACGCAGTATTTT.

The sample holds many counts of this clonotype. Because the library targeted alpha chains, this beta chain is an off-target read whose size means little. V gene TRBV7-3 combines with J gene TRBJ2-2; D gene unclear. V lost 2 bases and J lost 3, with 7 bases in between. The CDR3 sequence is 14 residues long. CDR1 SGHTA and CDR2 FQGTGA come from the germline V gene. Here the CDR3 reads CASSLAPDTGELFF. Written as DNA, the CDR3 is TGTGCCAGCAGCTTAGCACCTGACACCGGGGAGCTGTTTTTT.

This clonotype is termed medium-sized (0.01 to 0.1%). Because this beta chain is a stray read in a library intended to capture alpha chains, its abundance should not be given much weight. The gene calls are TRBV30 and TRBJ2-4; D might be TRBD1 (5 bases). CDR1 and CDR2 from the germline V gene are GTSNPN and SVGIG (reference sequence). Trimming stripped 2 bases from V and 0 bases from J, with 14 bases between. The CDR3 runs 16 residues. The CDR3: CAWSKENRLAKNIQYF. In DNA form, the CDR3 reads TGTGCCTGGAGTAAGGAGAACAGGCTAGCCAAAAACATTCAGTACTTC.

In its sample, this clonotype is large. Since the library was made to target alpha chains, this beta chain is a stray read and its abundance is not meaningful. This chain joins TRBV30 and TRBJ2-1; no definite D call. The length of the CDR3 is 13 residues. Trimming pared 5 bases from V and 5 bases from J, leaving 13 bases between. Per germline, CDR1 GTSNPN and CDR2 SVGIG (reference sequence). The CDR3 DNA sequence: TGTGCCTGGCAGGCCCTGCACGACAATGAGCAGTTCTTC. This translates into CAWQALHDNEQFF.

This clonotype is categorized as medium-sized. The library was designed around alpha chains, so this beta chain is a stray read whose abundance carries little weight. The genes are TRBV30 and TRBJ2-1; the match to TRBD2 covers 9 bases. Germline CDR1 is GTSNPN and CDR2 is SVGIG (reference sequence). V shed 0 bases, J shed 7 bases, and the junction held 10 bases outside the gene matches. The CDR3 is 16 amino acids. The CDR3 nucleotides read TGTGCCTGGAGTGTTCGCCTAGCGGGAACTACTAATGAGCAGTTCTTC. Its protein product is CAWSVRLAGTTNEQFF.